This section outlines one T cell receptor (beta chain) sequence together with its context. The antigen is undetermined. TCRdb re-called the RT-PCR reads through MiXCR, storing one row per CDR3 protein. The profile covers approximately 15,000 distinct CDR3 sequences, with 82% appearing a single time and about 1.7% taken by the ten largest. This entry belongs to a study of yellow fever vaccine responses in identical twins. Points from the study as a whole: In identical twins, vaccine T cell responses appeared partly shared and partly individual.

This CDR3 has 15 residues. Deletions cut 2 bases from V and 1 base from J, with 9 bases between. Per germline, CDR1 MGHDK and CDR2 SYGVNS. Material: T cells from blood (PBMCs), unsorted or a sorted subset (not recorded which), obtained before or after yellow fever vaccination (not recorded which). The sequence came from a woman between 18 and 30 years old who received the yellow fever vaccine. The chain has TRBV25-1 and TRBJ2-4; D is undetermined. As DNA, the CDR3 is TGTGCCAGCAGTGAAGGGTTTCCGGCCAAAAACATTCAGTACTTC. This sequence encodes CASSEGFPAKNIQYF.